This TCR beta chain appears in the sequencing data of a study of early T cells in non-severe SARS-CoV-2 infection. Whole-study context: Chains stayed unpaired after sequencing of bulk RNA from unsorted whole blood.

Tagging with unique molecular identifiers was applied to individual cDNA molecules. TCRdb re-called the 5' RACE reads through MiXCR, storing one row per CDR3 protein. The top ten clones hold about 5.3% of a sample with 65,000 to 95,000 distinct CDR3 sequences, around 9.9% of them seen once. The germline gives CDR1 SGHTA, CDR2 FQGTGA. The CDR3 is 15 residues long. V gave up 4 bases and J gave up 6 bases, with 13 bases separating them. This clonotype was found a few times. What it recognizes is unknown. Study-wide findings and caveats: VDJdb-based annotation leaned toward anti-spike CD8 responses and missed private and CD4 specificities.

V gene TRBV7-3 combines with J gene TRBJ1-6, with a weak D call TRBD1 (5 bases). The sequencing input was whole blood. This clonotype originated in an adult who was a healthcare worker with PCR-confirmed SARS-CoV-2 infection or an uninfected control (not recorded which). DNA for the CDR3: TGTGCCAGCAGCTCCGATGGGGGGAGTAATTCACCCCTCCACTTT. Translated: CASSSDGGSNSPLHF.